The rows below give T cell receptor beta chains drawn from one sample of a study of CXCR3-negative and CXCR3-positive naive CD8 T cells. TCRdb processed the 5' RACE reads again and assigns one entry to each CDR3 protein, with no DNA. The listing records some 140,000 distinct CDR3 sequences. Material for sequencing was naive CXCR3+ CD8+ T cells from blood. Every receptor here comes from a human donor in good health. Some clones in this sample may be carry-over from other donors' samples. Each CDR3 is given with its conserved first and last residue.

CDR3 length | J gene | V gene | CDR3 protein
14 | TRBJ1-2 | TRBV29-1 | CSVVRPDRVLGYTF
14 | TRBJ2-1 | TRBV20-1 | CRADSGRSYNEQFF
13 | TRBJ1-1 | TRBV2 | CAREHGTGLKAFF
14 | TRBJ2-7 | TRBV7-6 | CASSSTGGNYEQYF
13 | TRBJ2-1 | TRBV20-1 | CSARTRAGNEQFF
15 | TRBJ1-2 | TRBV4-3 | CASSQERGERLSYTF
15 | TRBJ2-7 | TRBV7-2 | CASSEPGTRPYEQYF
11 | TRBJ2-1 | TRBV9 | CASSVAQEQFF
15 | TRBJ2-3 | TRBV9 | CASSVAGKITDTQYF
14 | TRBJ2-1 | TRBV11-3 | CASSLGTLEREQFF
12 | TRBJ2-3 | TRBV6-5 | CASSPSQGAQYF
14 | TRBJ2-5 | TRBV12-3/TRBV12-4 | CASRSRGGYETQYF
14 | TRBJ2-1 | TRBV19 | CASSIALTKNEQFF
17 | TRBJ2-5 | TRBV13 | CASSSRKGQLEKETQYF
16 | TRBJ1-6 | TRBV20-1 | CSALRRGVVGNSPLHF
15 | TRBJ2-7 | TRBV30 | CAWSVLGRFSYEQYF
15 | TRBJ1-2 | TRBV11-2 | CASTMAGGRGYGYTF
15 | TRBJ2-1 | TRBV29-1 | CSVDRGAFEYNEQFF
16 | TRBJ2-5 | TRBV7-9 | CASSKPDSRLRETQYF
13 | TRBJ1-1 | TRBV7-8 | CASSFQGGGEAFF
15 | TRBJ2-2 | TRBV24-1 | CATSPPGYGTGELFF
13 | TRBJ2-7 | TRBV25-1 | CASQTGVNYEQYF
13 | TRBJ1-5 | TRBV27 | CASSPGADQPQHF
13 | TRBJ2-3 | TRBV28 | CASSPSKKDTQYF
16 | TRBJ2-2 | TRBV27 | CASSGGDIMNTGELFF
14 | TRBJ2-7 | TRBV4-3 | CASSQRRMGGEQYF
19 | TRBJ2-6 | TRBV7-9 | CASSPGQGATLSGANVLTF
14 | TRBJ2-7 | TRBV7-2 | CASSLNTGTNEQYF
16 | TRBJ2-1 | TRBV12-3/TRBV12-4 | CASSLASGISYNEQFF
18 | TRBJ2-3 | TRBV4-3 | CASSQDWSGGQSTDTQYF
14 | TRBJ2-1 | TRBV27 | CASSSLVWTGEQFF
13 | TRBJ2-7 | TRBV7-9 | CASSPEISYEQYF
15 | TRBJ2-3 | TRBV5-5 | CASSYPGGRTDTQYF